This T cell receptor (beta chain) was identified in a study of blood T cell repertoires in COVID-19. Study in general: Samples representing acute and convalescent COVID-19 were sourced from the United States, Italy and Spain. T cells, B-cell-depleted T cells, or PBMCs provided the cDNA or gDNA that served as material.

This CDR3 has 15 amino acids. Germline V lookup: CDR1 SGHDN, CDR2 FVKESK. V was cut by 0 bases and J by 9 bases, with 12 bases left in between. Per the authors' pipeline: Scientists estimated how many nucleated cells there were by amplifying reference gene primers. Profiling relied on immunoSEQ multiplex PCR, and the TCRdb table lists in-frame clones only, not all of them. That table furnishes V, J and clone size, whereas the DNA furnished D and trimming. The sample contains approximately 99,000 clones, approximately 85% of which appear only once. The chain couples TRBV14 to TRBJ1-6; possible D gene TRBD1, 6 bases. This receptor was taken from a human donor in a cohort sampled during active COVID-19. The sequencing sample was made of peripheral blood. DNA of the CDR3: TGTGCCAGCAGCCAAGAGGGGGGGGGCAGTTCACCCCTCCACTTT. Amino acid sequence: CASSQEGGGSSPLHF.